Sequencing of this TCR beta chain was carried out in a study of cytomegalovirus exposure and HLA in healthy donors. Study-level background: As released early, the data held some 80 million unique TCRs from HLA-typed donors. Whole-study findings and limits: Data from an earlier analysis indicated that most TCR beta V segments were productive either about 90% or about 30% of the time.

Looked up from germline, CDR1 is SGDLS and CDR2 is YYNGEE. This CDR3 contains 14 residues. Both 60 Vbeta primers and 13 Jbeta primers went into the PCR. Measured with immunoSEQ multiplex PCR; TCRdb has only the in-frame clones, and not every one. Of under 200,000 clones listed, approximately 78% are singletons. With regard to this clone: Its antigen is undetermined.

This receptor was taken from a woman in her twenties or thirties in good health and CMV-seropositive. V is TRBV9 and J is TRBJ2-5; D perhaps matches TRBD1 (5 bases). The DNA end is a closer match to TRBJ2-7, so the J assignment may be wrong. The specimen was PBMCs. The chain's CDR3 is CASSVGGARDEQYF. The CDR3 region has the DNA TGTGCCAGCAGCGTAGGTGGGGCGCGCGACGAGCAGTACTTC.